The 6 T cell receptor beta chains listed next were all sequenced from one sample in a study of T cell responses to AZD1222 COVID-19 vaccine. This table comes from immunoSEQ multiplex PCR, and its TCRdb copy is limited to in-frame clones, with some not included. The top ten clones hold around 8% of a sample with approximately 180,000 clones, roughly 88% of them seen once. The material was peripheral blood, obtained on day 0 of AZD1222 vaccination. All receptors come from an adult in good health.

The CDR3 DNA reads as TGCAGTGCTAGTCCCGGACAGGGGCGGGGAGCTTTCTTT. As protein: CSASPGQGRGAFF. The gene calls are TRBV20-1 and TRBJ1-1, with 9 bases that match TRBD1. The CDR3 runs 13 residues. Germline V gives CDR1 DFQATT, CDR2 SNEGSKA (reference sequence). V was pared by 3 bases and J by 10 bases, with 9 bases of the junction left unmatched.

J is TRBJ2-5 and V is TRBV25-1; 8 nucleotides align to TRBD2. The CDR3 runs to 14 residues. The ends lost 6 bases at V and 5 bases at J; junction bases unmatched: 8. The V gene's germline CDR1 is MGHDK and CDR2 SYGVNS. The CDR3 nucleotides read TGTGCCAGCAGGAGGAGCGGGGGCCCGGAGACCCAGTACTTC. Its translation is CASRRSGGPETQYF. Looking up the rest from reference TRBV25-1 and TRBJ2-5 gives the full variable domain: EADIYQTPRYLVIGTGKKITLECSQTMGHDKMYWYQQDPGMELHLIHYSYGVNSTEKGDLSSESTVSRIRTEHFPLTLESARPSHTSQYLCASRRSGGPETQYFGPGTRLLVL.

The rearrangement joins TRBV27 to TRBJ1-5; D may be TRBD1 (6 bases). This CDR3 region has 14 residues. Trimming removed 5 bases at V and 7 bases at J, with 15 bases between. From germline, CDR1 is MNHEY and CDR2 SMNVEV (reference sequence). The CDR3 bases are TGTGCCAGCAGTGAGTATAGGGGGGACCAGCCCCAGCATTTT. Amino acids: CASSEYRGDQPQHF.

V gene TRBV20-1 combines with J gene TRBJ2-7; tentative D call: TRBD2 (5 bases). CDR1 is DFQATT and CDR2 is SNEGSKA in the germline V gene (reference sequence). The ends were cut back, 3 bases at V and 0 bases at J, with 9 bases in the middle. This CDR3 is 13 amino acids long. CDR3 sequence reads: CSASSGNSYEQYF. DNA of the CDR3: TGCAGTGCTAGTTCGGGGAACTCCTACGAGCAGTACTTC.

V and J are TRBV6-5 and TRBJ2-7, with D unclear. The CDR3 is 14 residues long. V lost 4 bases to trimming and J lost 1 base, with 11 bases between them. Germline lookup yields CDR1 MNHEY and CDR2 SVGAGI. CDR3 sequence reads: CASSSFGQSYEQYF. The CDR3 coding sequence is TGTGCCAGCAGTTCTTTTGGGCAGTCCTACGAGCAGTACTTC.

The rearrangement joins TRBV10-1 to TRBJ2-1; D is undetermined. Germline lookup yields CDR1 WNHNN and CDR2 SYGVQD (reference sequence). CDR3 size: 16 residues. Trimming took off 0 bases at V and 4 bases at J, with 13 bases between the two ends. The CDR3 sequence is CASSESGSFSYNEQFF. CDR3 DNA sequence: TGCGCCAGCAGTGAGTCCGGAAGTTTCTCGTACAATGAGCAGTTCTTC.